These 24 T cell receptor beta chains came from one sample sequenced in a study of Graves' ophthalmopathy and Graves' hyperthyroidism. Scientists amplified the TCR beta CDR3 regions from RNA transcripts. An opening RT-PCR round employed HTBI primers and preceded a second-round multiplex PCR. TCRdb independently ran MiXCR on the multiplex PCR reads; one entry per CDR3 protein. The sample contains about 25,000 distinct CDR3 sequences, around 50% of which appear only once. Sequenced: peripheral blood. These receptor sequences come from an adult woman with stable Graves' hyperthyroidism.

This clonotype has at least ten counts. The rearrangement joins TRBV6-5 to TRBJ2-7; TRBD2 matches at 15 bases. The V and J ends lost 2 bases and 4 bases, in that order; junction bases with no gene match: 12. Germline CDR1 is MNHEY and CDR2 is SVGAGI. The CDR3 spans 19 residues. CDR3 in amino acids: CASSYMGLAGGHSGYEQYF. In DNA, the CDR3 is TGTGCCAGCAGTTACATGGGACTAGCGGGAGGCCACTCCGGGTACGAGCAGTACTTC.

J is TRBJ1-6 and V is TRBV24-1, with 7 bases fitting TRBD1. V shed 4 bases, J shed 7 bases, and the junction held 9 bases outside the gene matches. This CDR3 contains 16 residues. Germline assignment: CDR1 KGHDR and CDR2 SFDVKD. This chain's CDR3 is CATSDNRQGPNSPLHF. CDR3 sequence (DNA): TGTGCCACCAGTGACAACCGACAGGGCCCAAATTCACCCCTCCACTTT.

This clonotype was counted many times. This chain joins TRBV5-1 and TRBJ2-1; possibly TRBD1 or TRBD2 for D (6 bases each). Germline V gene lookup returns CDR1 SGHRS and CDR2 YFSETQ. The CDR3 runs to 18 residues. Trimming cost V 0 bases and J 6 bases, with 22 bases left between them. Written as DNA, the CDR3 is TGCGCCAGCAGCTTGGAGTGGGTACGGGGGCCACATCCCAATGAGCAGTTCTTC. It specifies CASSLEWVRGPHPNEQFF.

There are a few counts of this clonotype. V and J are TRBV5-6 and TRBJ2-2; D might be TRBD1 or TRBD2, each matching 5 bases. CDR1 and CDR2 (germline): SGHDT, YYEEEE. V was trimmed by 4 bases and J by 8 bases, leaving 9 bases between them. This CDR3 spans 12 amino acids. The CDR3 is CASSRWGGELFF. The CDR3 DNA follows: TGTGCCAGCAGCAGATGGGGGGGGGAGCTGTTTTTT.

In this sample, this clonotype is medium-sized. The genes are TRBV7-7 and TRBJ2-2; D is unresolved. Trimming took off 1 base at V and 2 bases at J, with 14 bases between the two ends. Germline CDR1 is SSHAT and CDR2 is FNYEAQ (reference sequence). This CDR3 contains 17 residues. This CDR3 is CASSLVWRQDNTGELFF. The CDR3 DNA reads TGTGCCAGCAGCTTAGTCTGGCGACAAGACAACACCGGGGAGCTGTTTTTT.

This clonotype was detected many times. The chain couples TRBV2 to TRBJ2-3; D uncertain. Trimming took 10 bases from V and 4 from J, leaving 18 bases between them. The CDR3 runs 14 residues. The germline V gene has CDR1 SNHLY and CDR2 FYNNEI. CDR3 sequence (DNA): TGTGCCACCCGGGCCCCGAAGGCCGCAGATACGCAGTATTTT. Residues: CATRAPKAADTQYF.

V gene TRBV7-3 combines with J gene TRBJ2-3; D unclear. This CDR3 has 14 amino acids. The germline CDR1 and CDR2 sequences are SGHTA and FQGTGA. V lost 8 bases, J lost 0 bases, and 12 bases lay in between. CDR3 in amino acids: CASARMSSTDTQYF. The CDR3 coding sequence is TGTGCCAGCGCACGGATGTCTAGCACAGATACGCAGTATTTT.

The chain combines TRBV6-1 with TRBJ2-5; 11 bases agree with TRBD2. V lost 3 bases, J lost 5 bases, and 2 bases stayed unmatched. This CDR3 has 14 amino acids. Germline V gene sequence: CDR1 MNHNS, CDR2 SASEGT. CDR3 region: CASSDWTSGETQYF. As DNA, the CDR3 is TGTGCCAGCAGTGATTGGACTAGCGGGGAGACCCAGTACTTC.

This clonotype has ten or more counts. This CDR3 reads CASSLRQGAVGEAFF. The CDR3 coding sequence is TGTGCCAGCAGTCTACGACAGGGGGCCGTTGGTGAAGCTTTCTTT. This chain connects TRBV28 to TRBJ1-1; 10 bases align to TRBD1. The CDR3 has 15 amino acids. Germline CDR1 is MDHEN and CDR2 is SYDVKM. With 5 bases clipped from V and 7 bases from J, the junction kept 10 bases outside the gene matches. Full variable domain (rest looked up from reference TRBV28 and TRBJ1-1): DVKVTQSSRYLVKRTGEKVFLECVQDMDHENMFWYRQDPGLGLRLIYFSYDVKMKEKGDIPEGYSVSREKKERFSLILESASTNQTSMYLCASSLRQGAVGEAFFGQGTRLTVV.

In its sample, this clonotype was seen many times. This may arise from a read error, as a much more abundant clone is one base away. The V call is TRBV5-5, the J call TRBJ2-3; 13 bases are shared with TRBD2. Germline lookup yields CDR1 SGHKS and CDR2 YYEKEE (reference sequence). With 6 bases clipped from V and 6 bases from J, the junction kept 10 bases outside the gene matches. This CDR3 is 16 amino acids long. CDR3 region: CASKNWGLAGLDTQYF. The CDR3 DNA reads as TGTGCCAGCAAAAACTGGGGACTAGCGGGACTTGATACGCAGTATTTT.

The table lists this clonotype with a count of one. The chain combines TRBV20-1 with TRBJ2-7; 7 bases fit TRBD1. From germline, CDR1 is DFQATT and CDR2 SNEGSKA (reference sequence). The CDR3 totals 12 residues. The ends lost 7 bases at V and 2 bases at J; junction bases unmatched: 5. CDR3 region: CSVGGEPYEQYF. CDR3 DNA sequence: TGCAGTGTAGGGGGCGAGCCCTACGAGCAGTACTTC.

The chain has TRBV12-3 or TRBV12-4 and TRBJ2-2; D not resolved. The CDR3 is 12 amino acids. With 2 bases removed from V and 11 bases from J, the gap between germline ends came to 9 bases. CDR3 in amino acids: CASSLWLLELFF. CDR3 bases: TGTGCCAGCAGTTTATGGCTACTCGAGCTGTTTTTT.

The V gene is TRBV5-1, the J gene TRBJ1-4, with 9 bases that match TRBD1. V lost 4 bases and J lost 7; bases outside the gene matches: 2. Germline assignment: CDR1 SGHRS and CDR2 YFSETQ. The CDR3 runs to 13 residues. The CDR3 here is CASSAGQGEKLFF. CDR3 DNA sequence: TGCGCCAGCAGCGCGGGACAGGGTGAAAAACTGTTTTTT.

In its sample, this clonotype ranks as medium-sized. The rearrangement joins TRBV19 to TRBJ2-1; D is ambiguous. The CDR3 has 15 residues. Germline V gene sequence: CDR1 LNHDA, CDR2 SQIVND (reference sequence). Trimming removed 6 bases from V and 0 bases from J, with 12 bases in between. CDR3 sequence: CASSFQPSSYNEQFF. CDR3 nucleotides: TGTGCCAGTAGCTTCCAACCCTCCTCCTACAATGAGCAGTTCTTC.

On this clonotype itself: This is likely a read error, given that the CDR3 carries no conserved phenylalanine or tryptophan at its end. The chain couples TRBV10-2 to TRBJ2-3; D remains ambiguous. The CDR3 covers 12 residues. Germline CDR1 is WSHSY and CDR2 is SAAADI. For the CDR3, the DNA is TGCGCCAGCAGGGCACTATCAGACACGCAGTATTCT. Translating it yields CASRALSDTQYS.

The chain uses TRBV29-1 and TRBJ1-4; D remains ambiguous. Germline V gene data show CDR1 as SQVTM and CDR2 as ANQGSEA. Trimming cost V 6 bases and J 3 bases, with 11 bases left between them. This CDR3 comprises 13 residues. The CDR3, as DNA: TGCAGCGTAGAGCCGTTGGCTAATGAAAAACTGTTTTTT. As protein: CSVEPLANEKLFF.

Many counts were recorded for this clonotype. V gene TRBV5-6 combines with J gene TRBJ1-5, with D perhaps TRBD1 (5 bases). With 4 bases removed from V and 0 bases from J, the gap between germline ends came to 14 bases. Germline V lookup: CDR1 SGHDT, CDR2 YYEEEE. The CDR3 spans 16 residues. The chain's CDR3 is CASSDSGTYSNQPQHF. CDR3 bases: TGTGCCAGCAGCGACTCCGGGACCTATAGCAATCAGCCCCAGCATTTT.

The rearrangement links TRBV19 to TRBJ2-2; D remains ambiguous. V was cut by 5 bases and J by 7 bases, with 20 bases left in between. CDR3 length: 16 residues. From germline, CDR1 is LNHDA and CDR2 SQIVND (reference sequence). CDR3 region: CASSVTVWAFNGELFF. The CDR3 region has the DNA TGTGCCAGTAGTGTTACAGTGTGGGCCTTTAACGGGGAGCTGTTTTTT. The full variable domain, completed using reference TRBV19 and TRBJ2-2, is DGGITQSPKYLFRKEGQNVTLSCEQNLNHDAMYWYRQDPGQGLRLIYYSQIVNDFQKGDIAEGYSVSREKKESFPLTVTSAQKNPTAFYLCASSVTVWAFNGELFFGEGSRLTVL.

This clonotype counts as medium-sized. The V and J genes are TRBV20-1 and TRBJ2-7, with a possible D match to TRBD2 (6 bases). Trimming took off 2 bases at V and 2 bases at J, with 19 bases between the two ends. The CDR3 spans 16 residues. Germline-derived CDR1 and CDR2 are DFQATT and SNEGSKA (reference sequence). For the CDR3, the DNA is TGCAGTGCTAGACAAATCCCGGGGGACGGCACCTACGAGCAGTACTTC. It encodes CSARQIPGDGTYEQYF.

This clonotype was observed once. The chain joins TRBV20-1 to TRBJ1-5; 7 nucleotides match TRBD1. The ends lost 3 bases at V and 4 bases at J; junction bases unmatched: 6. This CDR3 is built from 14 residues. Germline V gene data show CDR1 as DFQATT and CDR2 as SNEGSKA (reference sequence). The CDR3 bases are TGCAGTGCTAGTCGGGGACAGCGGAATCAGCCCCAGCATTTT. Its protein is CSASRGQRNQPQHF.

Relative to its sample, this clonotype is medium-sized. The rearrangement links TRBV29-1 to TRBJ2-5; 14 positions match TRBD2. The CDR3 sequence is 17 residues long. Germline V gene lookup returns CDR1 SQVTM and CDR2 ANQGSEA. V lost 3 bases, J lost 4 bases, and 10 bases stayed unmatched. CDR3 sequence: CSVDATSGRAGIETQYF. DNA for the CDR3: TGCAGCGTTGATGCGACTAGCGGGAGGGCCGGGATAGAGACCCAGTACTTC.

A word on this clonotype: The CDR3 does not end in the conserved phenylalanine or tryptophan, so this is likely a read error. This chain links TRBV6-4 with TRBJ2-3, with D possibly being TRBD2 (6 bases). Germline CDR1 and CDR2: MRHNA and SNTAGT. The CDR3 totals 15 residues. The CDR3 protein is CASSDTTGSIDTQYV. Written as DNA, the CDR3 is TGTGCCAGCAGTGACACTACCGGGAGCATAGATACGCAGTATGTT.

This clonotype is labeled as medium-sized. The rearrangement uses TRBV12-3 or TRBV12-4 and TRBJ1-6, with D unclear. The ends were cut back, 2 bases at V and 6 bases at J, with 8 bases in the middle. The CDR3 has 14 amino acids. The CDR3 bases are TGTGCCAGCAGTTTACGACAATCTAATTCACCCCTCCACTTT. As protein: CASSLRQSNSPLHF.

This clonotype was detected ten times or more. J is TRBJ2-2 and V is TRBV6-5, with 10 bases lining up with TRBD2. V dropped 4 bases and J dropped 6; count of bases not matched to a gene: 11. This CDR3 region has 17 residues. CDR1 is MNHEY, CDR2 SVGAGI, per germline. DNA of the CDR3: TGTGCCAGCAGTTTCAGCGGGAGGGCCGATGGTCCCGGGGAGCTGTTTTTT. It is translated as CASSFSGRADGPGELFF.